The clone carrying this T cell receptor beta chain was recorded a few times. Libraries were prepared by immunoSEQ multiplex PCR; TCRdb keeps only in-frame clonotypes and omits some of them. The sample has about 91,000 clones; around 88% are singletons. This specimen comes from a study of blood T cell repertoires in COVID-19. Trimming took 3 bases from V and 3 from J, leaving 12 bases between them. Germline V gene data show CDR1 as MNHEY and CDR2 as SMNVEV (reference sequence). The CDR3 spans 14 residues. The chain links TRBV27 to TRBJ2-7, with a tentative D call TRBD1 (6 bases). The TCR comes from a woman in her 70s with acute or convalescent COVID-19. Sequencing was performed on peripheral blood. CDR3 coding DNA: TGTGCCAGCAGTTTTAAACAGGGTGGCTACGAGCAGTACTTC. Protein product: CASSFKQGGYEQYF.